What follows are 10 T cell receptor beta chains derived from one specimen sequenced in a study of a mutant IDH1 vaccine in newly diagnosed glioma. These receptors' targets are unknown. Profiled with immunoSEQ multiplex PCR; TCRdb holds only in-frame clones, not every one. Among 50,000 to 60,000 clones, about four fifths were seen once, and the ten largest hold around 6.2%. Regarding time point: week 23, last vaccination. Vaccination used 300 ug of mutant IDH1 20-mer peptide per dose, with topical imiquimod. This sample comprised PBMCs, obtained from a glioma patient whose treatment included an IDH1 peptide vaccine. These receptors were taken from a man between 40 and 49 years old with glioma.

The CDR3 region has the DNA TGTGCCAGCAGCTTAGGCGCGGGCTATAGCTCCTACGAGCAGTACTTC. Translated, it gives CASSLGAGYSSYEQYF. The chain links TRBV7-2 to TRBJ2-7; D perhaps matches TRBD2 (5 bases). The CDR3 spans 16 residues. Germline CDR1 and CDR2: SGHTA and FQGNSA. Trimming removed 1 base at V and 0 bases at J, with 13 bases between. Using reference TRBV7-2 and TRBJ2-7 for the parts outside the CDR3, the full variable domain is GAGVSQSPSNKVTEKGKDVELRCDPISGHTALYWYRQSLGQGLEFLIYFQGNSAPDKSGLPSDRFSAERTGGSVSTLTIQRTQQEDSAVYLCASSLGAGYSSYEQYFGPGTRLTVT.

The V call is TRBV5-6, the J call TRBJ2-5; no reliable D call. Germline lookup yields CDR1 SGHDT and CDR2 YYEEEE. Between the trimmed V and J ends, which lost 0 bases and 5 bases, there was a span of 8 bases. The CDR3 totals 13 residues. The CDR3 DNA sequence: TGTGCCAGCAGCTTGGATCTAGAGGAGACCCAGTACTTC. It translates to CASSLDLEETQYF.

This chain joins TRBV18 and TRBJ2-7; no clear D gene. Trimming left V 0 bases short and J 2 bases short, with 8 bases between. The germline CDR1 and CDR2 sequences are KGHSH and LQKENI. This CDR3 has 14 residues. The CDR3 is CASSPPSKTYEQYF. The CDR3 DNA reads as TGTGCCAGCTCACCACCGTCCAAGACCTACGAGCAGTACTTC.

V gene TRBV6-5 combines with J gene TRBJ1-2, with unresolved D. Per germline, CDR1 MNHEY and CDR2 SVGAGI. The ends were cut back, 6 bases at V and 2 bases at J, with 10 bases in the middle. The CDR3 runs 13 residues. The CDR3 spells CASSSGRNYGYTF. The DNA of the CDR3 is TGTGCCAGCAGCAGCGGACGGAACTATGGCTACACCTTC.

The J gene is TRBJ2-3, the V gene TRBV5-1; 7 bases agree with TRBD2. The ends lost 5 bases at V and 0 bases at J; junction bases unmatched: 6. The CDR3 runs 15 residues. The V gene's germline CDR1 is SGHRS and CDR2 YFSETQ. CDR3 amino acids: CASRSTGGSTDTQYF. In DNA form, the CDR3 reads TGCGCCAGCAGAAGTACCGGGGGGAGCACAGATACGCAGTATTTT.

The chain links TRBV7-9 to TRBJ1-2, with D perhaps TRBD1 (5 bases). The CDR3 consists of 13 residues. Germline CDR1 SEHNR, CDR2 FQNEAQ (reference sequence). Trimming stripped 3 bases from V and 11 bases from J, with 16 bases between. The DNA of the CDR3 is TGTGCCAGCAGCTTGAAAGAGTTCGGGGGTTACACCTTC. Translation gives CASSLKEFGGYTF.

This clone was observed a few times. In DNA, the CDR3 is TGCGCCAGCAGCTTGGCCCCGGACAGGGGGCCTCCCACAGATACGCAGTATTTT. Translation: CASSLAPDRGPPTDTQYF. The chain uses TRBV5-1 and TRBJ2-3, with 11 bases aligning to TRBD1. The CDR3 length is 18 residues. CDR1 is SGHRS and CDR2 is YFSETQ in the germline V gene. After removal of 0 bases from V and 2 bases from J, the junction contained 8 bases not matched to a gene.

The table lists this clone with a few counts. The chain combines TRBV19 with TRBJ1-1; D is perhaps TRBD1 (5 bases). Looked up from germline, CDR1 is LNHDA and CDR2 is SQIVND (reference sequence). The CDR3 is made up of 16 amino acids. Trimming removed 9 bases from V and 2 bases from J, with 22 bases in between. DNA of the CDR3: TGTGCCAGCCAATCTGGGCGCGGACAACTCAACACTGAAGCTTTCTTT. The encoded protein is CASQSGRGQLNTEAFF.

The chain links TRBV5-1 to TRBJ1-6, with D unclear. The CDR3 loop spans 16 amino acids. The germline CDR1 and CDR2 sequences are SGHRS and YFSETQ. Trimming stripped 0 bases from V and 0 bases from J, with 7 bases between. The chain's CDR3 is CASSLGTGSYNSPLHF. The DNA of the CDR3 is TGCGCCAGCAGCTTGGGCACCGGCTCCTATAATTCACCCCTCCACTTT. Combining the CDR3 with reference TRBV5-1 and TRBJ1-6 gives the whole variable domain KAGVTQTPRYLIKTRGQQVTLSCSPISGHRSVSWYQQTPGQGLQFLFEYFSETQRNKGNFPGRFSGRQFSNSRSEMNVSTLELGDSALYLCASSLGTGSYNSPLHFGNGTRLTVT.

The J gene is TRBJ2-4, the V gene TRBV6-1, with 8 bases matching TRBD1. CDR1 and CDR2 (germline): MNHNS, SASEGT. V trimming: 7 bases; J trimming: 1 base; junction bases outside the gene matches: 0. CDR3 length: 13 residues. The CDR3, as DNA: TGTGCCAGCACAGGGGGCGCCAAAAACATTCAGTACTTC. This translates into CASTGGAKNIQYF.